This TCR beta chain was observed in a study of T cell responses to AZD1222 COVID-19 vaccine. Study outcomes and limitations: Among those given AZD1222, only six were seropositive at baseline. Most donors were white British and more were female, and clonal diversity was possibly underestimated.

Regarding this clone: Its antigen is as yet unknown.

The data were produced by immunoSEQ multiplex PCR, yet TCRdb's version contains in-frame clones alone and is incomplete. The table lists approximately 150,000 clones, 92% of them singletons. The CDR3 consists of 13 residues. Between the trimmed V and J ends, which lost 6 bases and 1 base, there was a span of 9 bases. Germline-derived CDR1 and CDR2 are LNHDA and SQIVND (reference sequence). Here the sequenced sample was peripheral blood, taken 28 days after the second AZD1222 dose. The TCR was taken from an adult who received the AZD1222 COVID-19 vaccine. This chain uses TRBV19 with TRBJ1-1, with unresolved D. CDR3 nucleotides: TGTGCCAGTAGCACCACCAAGAACACTGAAGCTTTCTTT. Translated: CASSTTKNTEAFF.